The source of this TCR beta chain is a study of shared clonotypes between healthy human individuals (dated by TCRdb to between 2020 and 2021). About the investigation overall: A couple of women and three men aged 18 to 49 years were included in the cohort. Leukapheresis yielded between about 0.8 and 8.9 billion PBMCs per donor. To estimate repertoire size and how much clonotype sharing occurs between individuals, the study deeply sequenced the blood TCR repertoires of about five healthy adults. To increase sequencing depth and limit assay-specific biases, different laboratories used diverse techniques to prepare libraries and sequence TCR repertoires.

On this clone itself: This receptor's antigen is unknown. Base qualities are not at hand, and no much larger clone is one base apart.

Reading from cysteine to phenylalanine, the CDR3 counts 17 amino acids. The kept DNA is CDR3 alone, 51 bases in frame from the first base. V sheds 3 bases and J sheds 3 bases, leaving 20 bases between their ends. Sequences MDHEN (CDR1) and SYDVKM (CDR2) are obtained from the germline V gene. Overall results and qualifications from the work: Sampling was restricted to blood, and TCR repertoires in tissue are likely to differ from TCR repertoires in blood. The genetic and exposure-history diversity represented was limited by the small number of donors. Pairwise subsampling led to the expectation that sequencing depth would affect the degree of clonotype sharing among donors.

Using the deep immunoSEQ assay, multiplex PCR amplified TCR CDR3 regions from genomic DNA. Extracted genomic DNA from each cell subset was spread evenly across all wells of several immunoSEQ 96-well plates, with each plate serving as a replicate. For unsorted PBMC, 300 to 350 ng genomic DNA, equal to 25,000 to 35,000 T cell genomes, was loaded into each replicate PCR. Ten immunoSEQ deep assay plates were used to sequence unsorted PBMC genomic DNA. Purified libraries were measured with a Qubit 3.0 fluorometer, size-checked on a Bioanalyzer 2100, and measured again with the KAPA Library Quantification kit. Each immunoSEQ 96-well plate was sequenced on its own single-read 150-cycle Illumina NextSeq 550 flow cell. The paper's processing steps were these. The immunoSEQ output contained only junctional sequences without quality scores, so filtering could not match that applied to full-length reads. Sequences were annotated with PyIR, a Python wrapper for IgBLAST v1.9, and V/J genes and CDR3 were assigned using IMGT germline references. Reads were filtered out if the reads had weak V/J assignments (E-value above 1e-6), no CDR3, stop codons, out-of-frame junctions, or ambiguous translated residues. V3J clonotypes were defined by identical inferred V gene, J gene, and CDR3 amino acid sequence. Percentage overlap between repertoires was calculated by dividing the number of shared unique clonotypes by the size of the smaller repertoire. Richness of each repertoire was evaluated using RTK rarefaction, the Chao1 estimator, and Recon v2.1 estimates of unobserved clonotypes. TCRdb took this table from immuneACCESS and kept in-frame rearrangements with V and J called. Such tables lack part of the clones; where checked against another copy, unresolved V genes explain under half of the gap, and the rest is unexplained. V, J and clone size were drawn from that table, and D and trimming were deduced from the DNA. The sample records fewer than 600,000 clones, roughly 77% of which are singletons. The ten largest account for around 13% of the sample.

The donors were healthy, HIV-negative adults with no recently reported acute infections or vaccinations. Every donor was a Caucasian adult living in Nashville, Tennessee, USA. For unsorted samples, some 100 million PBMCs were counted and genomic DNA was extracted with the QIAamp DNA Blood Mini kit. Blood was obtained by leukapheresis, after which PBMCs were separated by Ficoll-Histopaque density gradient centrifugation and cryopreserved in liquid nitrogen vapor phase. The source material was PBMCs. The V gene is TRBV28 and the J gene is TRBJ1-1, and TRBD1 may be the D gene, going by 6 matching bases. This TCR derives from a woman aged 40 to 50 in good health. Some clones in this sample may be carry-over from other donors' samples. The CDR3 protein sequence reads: CASSFGGPPGGDTEAFF. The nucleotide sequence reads TGTGCCAGCAGTTTTGGGGGGCCCCCCGGGGGGGACACTGAAGCTTTCTTT.